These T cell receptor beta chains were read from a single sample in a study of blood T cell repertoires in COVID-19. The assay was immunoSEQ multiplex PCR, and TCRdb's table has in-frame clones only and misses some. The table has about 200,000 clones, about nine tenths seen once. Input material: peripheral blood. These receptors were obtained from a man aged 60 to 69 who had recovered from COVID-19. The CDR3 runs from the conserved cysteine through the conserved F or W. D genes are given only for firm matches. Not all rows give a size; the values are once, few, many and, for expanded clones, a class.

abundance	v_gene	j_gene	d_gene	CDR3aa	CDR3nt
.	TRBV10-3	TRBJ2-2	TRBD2	CAITDTAGGNTGELFF	TGTGCCATCACCGATACAGCGGGAGGGAACACCGGGGAGCTGTTTTTT
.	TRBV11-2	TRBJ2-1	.	CASSPSRSSYNEQFF	TGTGCCAGCAGCCCCAGTAGGAGCTCCTACAATGAGCAGTTCTTC
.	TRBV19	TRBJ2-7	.	CASSIQGGPYEQYF	TGTGCCAGTAGTATACAGGGGGGACCCTACGAGCAGTACTTC
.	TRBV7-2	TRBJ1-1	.	CASSLDARNTEAFF	TGTGCCAGCAGCTTAGACGCCAGGAACACTGAAGCTTTCTTT
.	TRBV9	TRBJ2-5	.	CASSVVDSETQYF	TGTGCCAGCAGCGTAGTCGATAGCGAGACCCAGTACTTC
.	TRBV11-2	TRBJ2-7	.	CASSPGGYEQYF	TGTGCCAGCAGCCCCGGCGGGTACGAGCAGTACTTC
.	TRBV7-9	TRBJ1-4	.	CASSRRESFSTNEKLFF	TGTGCCAGCAGCCGCCGGGAATCTTTCTCAACTAATGAAAAACTGTTTTTT
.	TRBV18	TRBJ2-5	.	CASSSPYQETQYF	TGTGCCAGCTCATCTCCTTACCAAGAGACCCAGTACTTC
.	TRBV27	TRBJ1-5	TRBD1	CASRPGQGNQPQHF	TGTGCCAGCAGGCCGGGACAGGGCAATCAGCCCCAGCATTTT
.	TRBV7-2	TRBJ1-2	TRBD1	CASSLRQGAYGYTF	TGTGCCAGCAGCTTAAGACAGGGAGCCTATGGCTACACCTTC
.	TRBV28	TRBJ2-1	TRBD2	CASRGSGINEQFF	TGTGCCAGCAGGGGAAGCGGGATAAATGAGCAGTTCTTC
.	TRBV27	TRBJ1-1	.	CASSLGQGPEAFF	TGTGCCAGCAGTTTGGGGCAGGGCCCTGAAGCTTTCTTT
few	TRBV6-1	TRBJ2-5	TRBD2	CASSATGFASGRASQETQYF	TGTGCCAGCAGTGCCACAGGGTTCGCTAGCGGGAGGGCCTCTCAAGAGACCCAGTACTTC
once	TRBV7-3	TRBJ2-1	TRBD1	CASSLTGQGYNEQFF	TGTGCCAGCAGCTTAACTGGACAGGGATACAATGAGCAGTTCTTC
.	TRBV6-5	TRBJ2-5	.	CASSWKGGRQETQYF	TGTGCCAGCAGTTGGAAGGGGGGGCGGCAAGAGACCCAGTACTTC
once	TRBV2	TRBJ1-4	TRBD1	CASREGTAATNEKLFF	TGTGCCAGCAGGGAAGGGACAGCTGCAACTAATGAAAAACTGTTTTTT
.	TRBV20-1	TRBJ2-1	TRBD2	CSAGDLGTRDEQFF	TGCAGTGCTGGTGACCTCGGGACTAGGGATGAGCAGTTCTTC
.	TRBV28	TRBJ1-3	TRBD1	CASNRRDRGLYRGNTIYF	TGTGCCAGCAATAGACGGGACAGGGGGCTTTATAGAGGAAACACCATATATTTT
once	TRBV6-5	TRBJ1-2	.	CASRSTVHGYTF	TGTGCCAGCAGAAGTACAGTCCATGGCTACACCTTC
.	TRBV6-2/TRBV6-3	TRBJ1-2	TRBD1	CASSYTGDTYGYTF	TGTGCCAGCAGTTACACAGGGGACACCTATGGCTACACCTTC
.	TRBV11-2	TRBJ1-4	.	CASSLEPPGHRFF	TGTGCCAGCAGCTTAGAACCTCCAGGGCATCGGTTTTTT
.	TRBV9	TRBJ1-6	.	CASSVEMRADYNSPLHF	TGTGCCAGCAGCGTAGAAATGAGGGCTGACTATAATTCACCCCTCCACTTT
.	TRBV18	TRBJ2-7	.	CASSPARHEYEQYF	TGTGCCAGCTCACCAGCGAGACACGAGTACGAGCAGTACTTC
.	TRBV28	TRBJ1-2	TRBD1	CASTGQGDYGYTF	TGTGCCAGCACCGGACAGGGTGATTATGGCTACACCTTC
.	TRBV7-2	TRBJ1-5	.	CASSPHKGDQPQHF	TGTGCCAGCAGCCCCCATAAGGGGGATCAGCCCCAGCATTTT
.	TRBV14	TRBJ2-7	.	CASSQEDSPSYEQYF	TGTGCCAGCAGCCAAGAAGATAGCCCCTCCTACGAGCAGTACTTC
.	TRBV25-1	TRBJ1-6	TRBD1	CASSGQAYNSPLHF	TGTGCCAGCTCGGGACAGGCCTATAATTCACCCCTCCACTTT
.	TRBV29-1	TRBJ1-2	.	CSAVVAGYGYTF	TGCAGCGCTGTAGTCGCAGGGTACGGCTACACCTTC
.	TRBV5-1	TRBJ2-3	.	CASKIGQTTDTQYF	TGCGCCAGCAAGATAGGACAAACCACAGATACGCAGTATTTT
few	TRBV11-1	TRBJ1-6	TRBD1	CASSLDRGSPLHF	TGTGCCAGCAGCCTAGACAGGGGGTCACCCCTCCACTTT
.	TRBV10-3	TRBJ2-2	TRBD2	CAIRPTSGGAGELFF	TGTGCCATCAGACCGACTAGCGGGGGGGCCGGGGAGCTGTTTTTT
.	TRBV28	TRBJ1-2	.	CASSSSRVGYGYTF	TGTGCCAGCAGTTCCTCCAGGGTGGGCTATGGCTACACCTTC
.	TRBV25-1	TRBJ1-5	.	CASRGGNGPQHF	TGTGCCAGCAGAGGGGGAAACGGGCCCCAGCATTTT
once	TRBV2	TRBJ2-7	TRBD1	CASITGTGEYEQYF	TGTGCCAGCATCACCGGGACAGGGGAATACGAGCAGTACTTC
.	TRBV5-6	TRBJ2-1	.	CASSFREKTYNEQFF	TGTGCCAGCAGCTTTCGTGAGAAGACTTACAATGAGCAGTTCTTC
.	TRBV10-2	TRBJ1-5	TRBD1	CASSDRADQPQHF	TGCGCCAGCAGCGACAGGGCGGATCAGCCCCAGCATTTT
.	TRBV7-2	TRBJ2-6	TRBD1	CASSLRPGGSGANVLTF	TGTGCCAGCAGCTTACGCCCAGGGGGCTCTGGGGCCAACGTCCTGACTTTC
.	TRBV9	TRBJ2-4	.	CASSPAGGTPLAKNIQYF	TGTGCCAGCAGCCCAGCAGGGGGGACTCCACTAGCCAAAAACATTCAGTACTTC
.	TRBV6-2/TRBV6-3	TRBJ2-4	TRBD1	CASSQDRGQAKNIQYF	TGTGCCAGCAGTCAGGACAGGGGGCAGGCCAAAAACATTCAGTACTTC
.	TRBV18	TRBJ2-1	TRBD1	CASSRLPGQEYNEQFF	TGTGCCAGCTCCCGACTTCCGGGACAGGAGTACAATGAGCAGTTCTTC
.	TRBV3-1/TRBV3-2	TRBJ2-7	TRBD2	CASSRSSGYEQYF	TGTGCCAGCAGCCGCTCTAGCGGCTACGAGCAGTACTTC
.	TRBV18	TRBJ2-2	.	CASSPPRGGTGELFF	TGTGCCAGCTCACCACCGAGAGGGGGCACCGGGGAGCTGTTTTTT